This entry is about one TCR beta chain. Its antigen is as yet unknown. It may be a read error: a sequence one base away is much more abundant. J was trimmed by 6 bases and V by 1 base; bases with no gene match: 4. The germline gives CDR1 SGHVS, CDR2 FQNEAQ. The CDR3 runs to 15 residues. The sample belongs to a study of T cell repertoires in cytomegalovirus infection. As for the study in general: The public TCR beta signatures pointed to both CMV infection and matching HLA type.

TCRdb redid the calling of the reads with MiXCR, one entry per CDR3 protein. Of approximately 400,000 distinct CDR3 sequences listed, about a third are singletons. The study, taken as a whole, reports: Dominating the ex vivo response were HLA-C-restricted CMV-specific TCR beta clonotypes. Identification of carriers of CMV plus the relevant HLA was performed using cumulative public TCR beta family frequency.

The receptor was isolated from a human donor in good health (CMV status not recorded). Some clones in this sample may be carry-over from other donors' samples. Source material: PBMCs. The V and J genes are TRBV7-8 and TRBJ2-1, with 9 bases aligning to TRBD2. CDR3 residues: CASSLVLAGVNEQFF. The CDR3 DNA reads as TGTGCCAGCAGCTTAGTACTAGCGGGCGTCAATGAGCAGTTCTTC.